The present T cell receptor (beta chain) was sequenced within a study of blood T cell repertoires in COVID-19. In regard to this clone: An end of the junction differs from the germline gene, which may be a read error.

The assay was immunoSEQ multiplex PCR, and TCRdb's table has in-frame clones only and misses some. The sample contains 450,000 or so clones, 85% to 90% of which appear only once. The length of the CDR3 is 14 residues. Germline CDR1 SSHAT, CDR2 FNYEAQ (reference sequence). Sequencing used peripheral blood. V and J are TRBV7-7 and TRBJ2-2; the D is unclear. This clonotype originated in a man aged 18 to 29 with COVID-19, enrolled during active disease. The CDR3 DNA reads TGTGCTAGCAGCTCCCGTATTGACACCGGGGAGCTGTTTTTT. It specifies CASSSRIDTGELFF.